Listed below are T cell receptor beta chains from one sample, sequenced in a study of T cell responses to AZD1222 COVID-19 vaccine. Produced via immunoSEQ multiplex PCR; TCRdb's table is partial and in-frame only. The sample includes tens of thousands of clones, 90% of them seen just once. This specimen consisted of peripheral blood, obtained on day 0 of AZD1222 vaccination. Receptor source: an adult in good health. Both conserved end residues are part of each CDR3. D genes are given only for firm matches. Rows may omit the clone size; those that give it use once, few, many or a size class.

j_gene | abundance | v_gene | d_gene | CDR3aa | CDR3nt
TRBJ1-2 | . | TRBV11-2 | TRBD1 | CASSQTGAYGYTF | TGTGCCAGCAGCCAGACAGGGGCCTATGGCTACACCTTC
TRBJ1-3 | . | TRBV19 | . | CASSPGRAGSPAGNTIYF | TGTGCCAGTAGTCCCGGCAGGGCTGGTTCACCTGCTGGAAACACCATATATTTT
TRBJ1-1 | . | TRBV9 | . | CASSVGDDTEAFF | TGTGCCAGCAGCGTGGGGGATGACACTGAAGCTTTCTTT
TRBJ1-4 | once | TRBV7-8 | . | CASSRTAATNEKLFF | TGTGCCAGCAGCCGGACGGCTGCAACTAATGAAAAACTGTTTTTT
TRBJ2-3 | . | TRBV24-1 | . | CATRSAEVTDTQYF | TGTGCCACCAGGTCGGCGGAAGTCACAGATACGCAGTATTTT
TRBJ2-1 | once | TRBV7-6 | . | CASSLLNPSSYNEQFF | TGTGCCAGCAGCTTATTAAACCCTTCCTCCTACAATGAGCAGTTCTTC
TRBJ2-5 | few | TRBV7-3 | . | CASSFREGETQYF | TGTGCCAGCAGCTTTCGAGAGGGGGAGACCCAGTACTTC
TRBJ1-6 | once | TRBV2 | . | CASSTRASSYNSPLHF | TGTGCCAGCAGTACCAGGGCAAGCTCCTATAATTCACCCCTCCACTTT
TRBJ1-1 | . | TRBV7-8 | . | CASSRDGGLYEAFF | TGTGCCAGCAGCCGGGACGGCGGTTTGTATGAAGCTTTCTTT
TRBJ1-2 | once | TRBV18 | . | CASSKAGGASPLDGYTF | TGTGCCAGCTCAAAAGCGGGCGGCGCCTCTCCCTTAGATGGCTACACCTTC
TRBJ2-4 | . | TRBV4-1 | . | CASSQGQQAKNIQYF | TGCGCCAGCAGCCAAGGGCAGCAAGCCAAAAACATTCAGTACTTC
TRBJ2-2 | . | TRBV30 | TRBD2 | CAWGSGANTGELFF | TGTGCCTGGGGTAGCGGGGCGAACACCGGGGAGCTGTTTTTT
TRBJ1-1 | . | TRBV3-1/TRBV3-2 | . | CASSQEGPRGEAFF | TGTGCCAGCAGCCAGGAAGGGCCCAGGGGTGAAGCTTTCTTT
TRBJ1-5 | . | TRBV18 | . | CASSPLTGPNQPQHF | TGTGCCAGCTCACCATTAACAGGTCCCAATCAGCCCCAGCATTTT
TRBJ2-3 | . | TRBV7-9 | . | CASSHPSRVQTSTDTQYF | TGTGCCAGCAGCCACCCAAGCAGGGTCCAAACTAGCACAGATACGCAGTATTTT
TRBJ2-7 | . | TRBV25-1 | . | CASSDYMGDYEQYF | TGTGCCAGCAGTGATTACATGGGTGACTACGAGCAGTACTTC
TRBJ2-7 | . | TRBV11-2 | TRBD2 | CASSPGIGLADYEQYF | TGTGCCAGCAGCCCAGGGATCGGACTAGCGGATTACGAGCAGTACTTC
TRBJ1-5 | . | TRBV4-2 | . | CASSQENGGYSNQPQHF | TGTGCCAGCAGCCAAGAAAACGGGGGGTATAGCAATCAGCCCCAGCATTTT
TRBJ1-1 | . | TRBV5-1 | . | CASSFGTKIRNTEAFF | TGCGCCAGCAGCTTCGGGACAAAGATAAGGAACACTGAAGCTTTCTTT
TRBJ1-2 | . | TRBV6-5 | . | CASSRGTNYGYTF | TGTGCCAGCAGTCGAGGCACAAACTATGGCTACACCTTC
TRBJ1-2 | . | TRBV27 | TRBD1 | CASRTPAGQGHYGYTF | TGTGCCAGCCGTACGCCGGCGGGACAGGGCCATTATGGCTACACCTTC
TRBJ2-7 | once | TRBV19 | TRBD1 | CASSLSGTGLDYEQYF | TGTGCCAGTAGTCTGTCTGGGACAGGGCTAGACTACGAGCAGTACTTC
TRBJ1-2 | . | TRBV7-2 | . | CASSPYHGGGYTF | TGTGCCAGCAGCCCCTACCACGGGGGAGGCTACACCTTC
TRBJ2-7 | . | TRBV4-1 | TRBD1 | CASSHPTGGYEQYF | TGCGCCAGCAGCCATCCGACAGGGGGCTACGAGCAGTACTTC
TRBJ1-1 | . | TRBV3-1/TRBV3-2 | . | CASSPADLVTEAFF | TGTGCCAGCAGCCCTGCTGATCTTGTCACTGAAGCTTTCTTT
TRBJ1-5 | . | TRBV6-5 | . | CATRIGGVNQPQHF | TGTGCCACTCGGATAGGGGGTGTTAATCAGCCCCAGCATTTT
TRBJ1-2 | . | TRBV19 | TRBD1 | CASSKDRDYGYTF | TGTGCCAGTAGTAAGGACAGGGACTATGGCTACACCTTC
TRBJ1-2 | . | TRBV7-2 | . | CASSLSLVNYGYTF | TGTGCCAGCAGCCTGTCGCTAGTTAACTATGGCTACACCTTC
TRBJ1-6 | . | TRBV6-5 | . | CASRRGYNSPLHF | TGTGCCAGCAGGAGGGGGTATAATTCACCCCTCCACTTT
TRBJ2-3 | . | TRBV30 | TRBD1 | CAWSWDSSTDTQYF | TGTGCCTGGAGTTGGGACAGTAGCACAGATACGCAGTATTTT
TRBJ2-7 | . | TRBV5-4 | . | CASRSKEPRADEQYF | TGTGCCAGCAGATCCAAGGAGCCCCGGGCCGACGAGCAGTACTTC
TRBJ1-2 | . | TRBV15 | . | CATSSRVSGYGYTF | TGTGCCACCAGCAGCCGAGTCTCGGGCTATGGCTACACCTTC
TRBJ1-4 | . | TRBV2 | . | CASKGGGVREKLFF | TGTGCCAGCAAGGGTGGGGGAGTTCGAGAAAAACTGTTTTTT
TRBJ1-2 | once | TRBV10-3 | . | CAISERDKRSNYGYTF | TGTGCCATCAGTGAACGGGACAAGCGTTCTAACTATGGCTACACCTTC
TRBJ1-5 | few | TRBV19 | . | CASMRAGAQPQHF | TGTGCCAGTATGCGGGCAGGGGCTCAGCCCCAGCATTTT
TRBJ1-1 | . | TRBV4-3 | TRBD1 | CASSSQGAGALNQDTEAFF | TGCGCCAGCAGCTCCCAGGGGGCGGGGGCTCTCAACCAGGACACTGAAGCTTTCTTT
TRBJ1-1 | . | TRBV11-3 | . | CASSLGVRWTHTEAFF | TGTGCCAGCAGCTTAGGTGTCCGGTGGACGCACACTGAAGCTTTCTTT
TRBJ1-2 | . | TRBV3-1/TRBV3-2 | . | CASSQEGTGLDGYTF | TGTGCCAGCAGCCAAGAGGGTACAGGGTTGGATGGCTACACCTTC
TRBJ1-2 | . | TRBV24-1 | . | CATSHPSVDYGYTF | TGTGCCACCTCCCACCCCAGTGTCGACTATGGCTACACCTTC
TRBJ1-5 | . | TRBV30 | . | CAWASGTTSNQPQHF | TGTGCCTGGGCTAGCGGGACAACCAGCAATCAGCCCCAGCATTTT
TRBJ2-4 | . | TRBV2 | TRBD2 | CASKARGGVGAKNIQYF | TGTGCCAGCAAGGCGCGGGGGGGCGTTGGAGCCAAAAACATTCAGTACTTC
TRBJ1-5 | . | TRBV7-8 | TRBD1 | CASSLGQGFGNQPQHF | TGTGCCAGCAGCCTGGGACAGGGATTTGGCAATCAGCCCCAGCATTTT
TRBJ1-1 | . | TRBV6-6 | . | CASVRDTEAFF | TGTGCCAGTGTCCGGGACACTGAAGCTTTCTTT
TRBJ1-1 | . | TRBV7-2 | . | CASSLDTEAFF | TGTGCCAGCAGCTTAGACACTGAAGCTTTCTTT
TRBJ2-3 | . | TRBV12-3/TRBV12-4 | . | CASSFQGPNTQYF | TGTGCCAGCAGTTTTCAGGGGCCGAATACGCAGTATTTT
TRBJ2-7 | . | TRBV12-3/TRBV12-4 | . | CASSPTRGAAQYF | TGTGCCAGCAGTCCGACACGTGGAGCTGCGCAGTACTTC
TRBJ2-7 | . | TRBV28 | . | CASSYIPSGEQYF | TGTGCCAGCAGTTATATTCCTTCGGGCGAGCAGTACTTC
TRBJ1-2 | . | TRBV27 | TRBD1 | CASTPGQGATGYTF | TGTGCCAGCACCCCGGGACAGGGGGCGACCGGCTACACCTTC
TRBJ2-7 | once | TRBV24-1 | . | CATAEQGNAYEQYF | TGTGCCACCGCCGAGCAGGGGAACGCCTACGAGCAGTACTTC
TRBJ1-6 | . | TRBV30 | TRBD1 | CAWTPDRGSGSPLHF | TGTGCCTGGACCCCCGACAGGGGGTCAGGTTCACCCCTCCACTTT
TRBJ1-2 | . | TRBV12-3/TRBV12-4 | . | CASSTSNYGYTF | TGTGCCAGCAGTACCTCTAACTATGGCTACACCTTC